This paragraph covers one T cell receptor beta chain sequence. This entry belongs to a study of CD8 T cells in Susac syndrome. Random hexamers primed reverse transcription of 0.5 to 1 ug RNA. TCRdb called the immunoSEQ multiplex PCR reads again in MiXCR, with one record for every CDR3 protein. The sample has some 210,000 distinct CDR3 sequences; about 94% are singletons. V lost 3 bases to trimming and J lost 7 bases, with 9 bases between them. The CDR3 contains 12 residues. The germline V gene encodes CDR1 LGHDT and CDR2 YNNKEL (reference sequence). The rearrangement links TRBV3-1 to TRBJ1-1, with D possibly TRBD1 on 5 matching bases. The sequence came from a human donor with Susac syndrome. The specimen was CD4+ T cells from PBMCs. This CDR3 reads CASSQAGREAFF. The CDR3 coding sequence is TGTGCCAGCAGCCAGGCAGGGCGTGAAGCTTTCTTT.